The rows below give T cell receptor beta chains drawn from one sample of a study of shared clonotypes between healthy human individuals. Using immunoSEQ multiplex PCR, the repertoire was profiled, and TCRdb retains in-frame clones only, with some absent. The repertoire includes approximately 710,000 clones, 90% of them detected once, and roughly 36% sits in the top ten. The sample taken for sequencing was memory CD8+ T cells from PBMCs. The receptor set was obtained from a man younger than 35 in good health. Some clones in this sample may be carry-over from other donors' samples. Both conserved end residues are part of each CDR3. A D gene is named only where the DNA matches it firmly. Rows may omit the clone size; those that give it use once, few, many or a size class.

J gene	D gene	clone size	V gene	CDR3 protein	CDR3 DNA
TRBJ1-1	-	-	TRBV7-9	CASSSQKARTATEAFF	TGTGCCAGCAGCTCCCAAAAAGCCCGGACAGCTACTGAAGCTTTCTTT
TRBJ2-7	-	-	TRBV28	CASSSPQLGKSSYEQYF	TGTGCCAGCAGTTCACCCCAGCTCGGGAAGAGCTCCTACGAGCAGTACTTC
TRBJ2-7	-	-	TRBV23-1	CASRPGTDPPIPLGQYF	TGCGCCAGCAGGCCCGGGACGGACCCACCTATTCCACTCGGGCAGTACTTC
TRBJ2-7	TRBD1	-	TRBV29-1	CSVRGQGVYEQYF	TGCAGCGTTCGAGGACAGGGAGTCTACGAGCAGTACTTC
TRBJ1-1	-	-	TRBV7-9	CASSWGGPGRNTEAFF	TGTGCCAGCAGCTGGGGCGGGCCAGGGAGGAACACTGAAGCTTTCTTT
TRBJ2-7	TRBD1	once	TRBV28	CASSLGRPGGWYEQYF	TGTGCCAGCAGTTTAGGGAGGCCAGGGGGCTGGTACGAGCAGTACTTC
TRBJ2-5	-	-	TRBV9	CASSPRVGEDQETQYF	TGTGCCAGCAGCCCCCGAGTCGGGGAAGACCAAGAGACCCAGTACTTC
TRBJ2-7	-	-	TRBV5-6	CASSFLRHRAEQYF	TGTGCCAGCAGCTTTCTGAGGCACCGAGCAGAGCAGTACTTC
TRBJ2-5	TRBD2	-	TRBV9	CASSVGGRAETQYF	TGTGCCAGCAGCGTGGGCGGGAGGGCCGAGACCCAGTACTTC
TRBJ1-1	-	-	TRBV9	CASSENGGAGTEAFF	TGTGCCAGCAGCGAAAATGGGGGTGCGGGCACTGAAGCTTTCTTT
TRBJ2-7	-	-	TRBV27	CASSPRRGGYEQYF	TGTGCCAGCAGTCCACGACGGGGTGGCTACGAGCAGTACTTC
TRBJ1-1	TRBD1	-	TRBV19	CATSDRGLAMNTEAFF	TGTGCCACCTCGGACAGGGGGCTAGCGATGAACACTGAAGCTTTCTTT
TRBJ1-2	TRBD1	-	TRBV4-1	CASSQGFGTGRPYGYTF	TGCGCCAGCAGCCAAGGTTTCGGGACAGGGCGCCCCTATGGCTACACCTTC
TRBJ2-5	-	-	TRBV7-9	CASSNPPRGETQYF	TGTGCCAGCAGCAATCCCCCCCGGGGAGAGACCCAGTACTTC
TRBJ2-1	TRBD2	-	TRBV9	CASSEIPGTSGKGNEQFF	TGTGCCAGCAGCGAGATCCCAGGGACTAGCGGGAAAGGGAATGAGCAGTTCTTC
TRBJ2-7	-	-	TRBV11-2	CASSLWGEQGHEQYF	TGTGCCAGCAGCTTATGGGGCGAGCAGGGGCACGAGCAGTACTTC
TRBJ2-1	-	-	TRBV28	CASSETPGLHNEQFF	TGTGCCAGCAGTGAAACGCCGGGACTTCACAATGAGCAGTTCTTC
TRBJ1-1	-	-	TRBV25-1	CASSEGDLNTEAFF	TGTGCCAGCAGTGAGGGGGACTTGAACACTGAAGCTTTCTTT
TRBJ2-7	TRBD1	-	TRBV9	CASSASGTGYEQYF	TGTGCCAGCAGCGCCTCCGGGACAGGCTACGAGCAGTACTTC
TRBJ2-7	TRBD2	-	TRBV14	CASSGPAAGDFEQYF	TGTGCCAGCAGTGGGCCCGCGGCGGGAGACTTCGAGCAGTACTTC
TRBJ1-1	-	many	TRBV29-1	CSVTGRSDSSEAFF	TGCAGTGTAACAGGAAGGAGTGATTCTTCTGAAGCTTTCTTT
TRBJ2-2	-	-	TRBV7-9	CASSLPRTANTGELFF	TGTGCCAGCAGCCTACCCCGGACAGCCAACACCGGGGAGCTGTTTTTT
TRBJ2-7	TRBD2	-	TRBV6-5	CASSPSGSYEQYF	TGTGCCAGCAGCCCTAGCGGGAGCTACGAGCAGTACTTC
TRBJ2-3	-	-	TRBV11-3	CASSPPSFIGDTQYF	TGTGCCAGCAGCCCACCATCGTTTATTGGGGATACGCAGTATTTT
TRBJ2-1	-	-	TRBV29-1	CSVEGFRGVEQFF	TGCAGCGTTGAAGGTTTCAGGGGGGTTGAGCAGTTCTTC
TRBJ2-7	TRBD2	-	TRBV10-1	CASSEEAGGLAVYEQYF	TGCGCCAGCAGTGAAGAAGCGGGAGGCCTGGCGGTATACGAGCAGTACTTC
TRBJ2-2	TRBD1	-	TRBV9	CASSVTGDSTGELFF	TGTGCCAGCAGCGTAACAGGGGATAGCACCGGGGAGCTGTTTTTT
TRBJ2-7	TRBD1	-	TRBV29-1	CSAASYPGQKFEQYF	TGCAGCGCCGCATCCTACCCGGGACAGAAATTCGAGCAGTACTTC
TRBJ2-7	-	-	TRBV7-6	CASSLRYGEGKRSYEQYF	TGTGCCAGCAGCCTCCGGTACGGTGAGGGGAAGAGAAGCTACGAGCAGTACTTC
TRBJ2-7	TRBD2	-	TRBV2	CASRGTSGYQYEQYF	TGTGCCAGCAGGGGGACTAGCGGCTACCAGTACGAGCAGTACTTC
TRBJ2-6	-	-	TRBV6-1	CASSERGQSGVLTF	TGTGCCAGCAGTGAACGTGGACAAAGTGGCGTCCTGACTTTC
TRBJ2-7	-	-	TRBV28	CASSGRRNYEQYF	TGTGCCAGCAGTGGCAGGAGAAACTACGAGCAGTACTTC
TRBJ2-7	TRBD2	-	TRBV4-2	CASTSGPIGTSGRVYEQYF	TGTGCCAGCACTTCTGGCCCCATCGGGACTAGCGGGAGGGTCTACGAGCAGTACTTC
TRBJ1-4	-	-	TRBV6-5	CASSRQAPNEKLFF	TGTGCCAGCAGTCGACAGGCCCCTAATGAAAAACTGTTTTTT
TRBJ2-5	TRBD2	once	TRBV13	CASSFRLAGEQETQYF	TGTGCCAGCAGCTTCCGACTAGCGGGAGAACAAGAGACCCAGTACTTC
TRBJ2-1	TRBD2	-	TRBV9	CASSVGGAGVYNEQFF	TGTGCCAGCAGCGTAGGAGGAGCGGGAGTGTACAATGAGCAGTTCTTC
TRBJ2-7	TRBD2	-	TRBV2	CATHSGRAAPEQYF	TGTGCCACCCACAGCGGGAGGGCCGCTCCCGAGCAGTACTTC
TRBJ1-1	-	few	TRBV21-1	CASTGGANTEAFF	TGTGCCAGTACAGGGGGTGCGAACACTGAAGCTTTCTTT
TRBJ1-1	-	few	TRBV10-3	CAISESSGPLHGAFF	TGTGCCATCAGTGAGTCGTCGGGACCCCTACATGGGGCTTTCTTT
TRBJ1-2	TRBD1	-	TRBV7-9	CASSFGQGAPGYTF	TGTGCCAGCAGCTTCGGACAGGGGGCGCCCGGCTACACCTTC
TRBJ1-5	-	-	TRBV7-9	CASSLEEYPEDNQPQHF	TGTGCCAGCAGCTTAGAAGAATACCCCGAGGACAATCAGCCCCAGCATTTT
TRBJ1-2	-	once	TRBV5-1	CASSPRENYGYTF	TGCGCCAGCAGCCCGAGGGAGAACTATGGCTACACCTTC
TRBJ2-1	-	-	TRBV28	CASSLFSDSNEQFF	TGTGCCAGCAGTTTATTCTCCGACTCAAATGAGCAGTTCTTC
TRBJ2-3	TRBD2	-	TRBV11-2	CASSLGGSADTQYF	TGTGCCAGCAGCTTAGGCGGGAGCGCAGATACGCAGTATTTT
TRBJ1-3	-	-	TRBV9	CASSVVGTLGNTIYF	TGTGCCAGCAGCGTAGTTGGGACGCTGGGAAACACCATATATTTT
TRBJ1-1	-	-	TRBV29-1	CSVFTGAYTEAFF	TGCAGCGTGTTTACAGGAGCCTACACTGAAGCTTTCTTT
TRBJ2-7	-	-	TRBV5-1	CASTLDSSYEQYF	TGCGCCAGCACTCTAGATAGCTCCTACGAGCAGTACTTC
TRBJ2-1	TRBD2	-	TRBV14	CASSEPGLAGGEQFF	TGTGCCAGCAGCGAACCGGGACTAGCGGGAGGTGAGCAGTTCTTC
TRBJ2-1	TRBD1	-	TRBV7-6	CASSQDRANEQFF	TGTGCCAGCAGCCAAGACAGGGCCAATGAGCAGTTCTTC
TRBJ2-7	-	-	TRBV4-2	CASSRIPGNEQYF	TGTGCCAGCAGCCGGATCCCGGGGAACGAGCAGTACTTC
TRBJ1-1	-	-	TRBV7-6	CASSLSMNTEAFF	TGTGCCAGCAGCTTGAGCATGAACACTGAAGCTTTCTTT
TRBJ2-1	-	-	TRBV4-1	CASSQDPGISYNEQFF	TGCGCCAGCAGCCAAGACCCAGGGATATCCTACAATGAGCAGTTCTTC